The subject of this entry is one T cell receptor beta chain. Assay: immunoSEQ multiplex PCR; the TCRdb copy retains only in-frame clones and omits some. The sample records 130,000 or so clones, about four fifths being singletons. This record comes from a study of blood T cell repertoires in COVID-19. For the study at large: Specimens from acute and convalescent COVID-19 originated in the United States, Italy and Spain. The cDNA or gDNA used as material had been derived from T cells, B-cell-depleted T cells, or PBMCs.

CDR3 size: 12 residues. CDR1 is PRHDT and CDR2 is FYEKMQ in the germline V gene (reference sequence). V was shortened by 7 bases and J by 5 bases, with 11 bases between the two germline ends. The sequencing input was peripheral blood. The rearrangement uses TRBV13 and TRBJ1-2; D ambiguous. This receptor was taken from a man aged 60 to 75 with active or convalescent COVID-19. The CDR3: CASTERGYGYTF. The CDR3 nucleotides read TGTGCCAGCACAGAGCGCGGGTATGGCTACACCTTC.